A single sample is the source of the 28 T cell receptor beta chains below, sequenced in a study of blood T cell repertoires in COVID-19. Here immunoSEQ multiplex PCR was the method, and the copy in TCRdb shows in-frame clones only, minus some. This table has 95,000 to 150,000 clones, around four fifths appearing once. Sequenced sample: peripheral blood. The receptors originated from a man in his fifties or sixties with active or convalescent COVID-19.

J is TRBJ2-7 and V is TRBV6-6; tentative D call: TRBD1 (6 bases). The CDR3 runs to 15 residues. Looked up from germline, CDR1 is MNHNY and CDR2 is SVGAGI (reference sequence). V lost 5 bases and J lost 0, with 14 bases in between. The CDR3: CASSKGQLNSYEQYF. The CDR3 DNA sequence: TGTGCCAGCAGTAAAGGACAGCTAAACTCCTACGAGCAGTACTTC.

The chain couples TRBV30 to TRBJ2-5; TRBD2 matches at 14 bases. V lost 4 bases and J lost 3; bases outside the gene matches: 7. Germline V lookup: CDR1 GTSNPN, CDR2 SVGIG (reference sequence). The CDR3 totals 16 residues. This CDR3 is CAWNPGTSGREETQYF. The CDR3 bases are TGTGCCTGGAACCCCGGGACTAGCGGGAGAGAAGAGACCCAGTACTTC.

The V and J genes are TRBV29-1 and TRBJ2-7; 10 nucleotides line up with TRBD2. Germline-derived CDR1 and CDR2 are SQVTM and ANQGSEA. Trimming removed 6 bases from V and 3 bases from J; junction bases left unmatched: 14. CDR3 length: 16 residues. The CDR3, as DNA: TGCAGCGTCGGAGACCGGACTAGCGGTACACACTACGAGCAGTACTTC. Translated, it gives CSVGDRTSGTHYEQYF.

This clone has only a few counts. The chain employs TRBV29-1 and TRBJ2-7; possibly TRBD1 for D (5 bases). The germline gives CDR1 SQVTM, CDR2 ANQGSEA. The CDR3 runs 12 residues. V lost 7 bases to trimming and J lost 5 bases, with 15 bases between them. The CDR3: CSAGPAGNEQYF. The CDR3 nucleotides are TGCAGCGCCGGGCCGGCAGGGAACGAGCAGTACTTC.

This clone was counted a few times. This chain connects TRBV28 to TRBJ1-1; D is unresolved. This CDR3 is built from 13 residues. Germline CDR1 MDHEN, CDR2 SYDVKM. Deletions cut 3 bases from V and 1 base from J, with 6 bases between. CDR3: CASSFDWNTEAFF. As DNA, the CDR3 is TGTGCCAGCAGTTTTGACTGGAACACTGAAGCTTTCTTT.

The V gene is TRBV6-5, the J gene TRBJ1-1; D is undetermined. Per the germline V gene, CDR1 is MNHEY and CDR2 is SVGAGI. The CDR3 loop spans 14 amino acids. Between the trimmed V and J ends, which lost 0 bases and 2 bases, there was a span of 7 bases. CDR3 nucleotides: TGTGCCAGCAGTTACTCGGGCATTAACACTGAAGCTTTCTTT. The encoded protein is CASSYSGINTEAFF.

J is TRBJ2-5 and V is TRBV7-9, with 9 bases fitting TRBD2. Germline assignment: CDR1 SEHNR and CDR2 FQNEAQ (reference sequence). The CDR3 totals 15 residues. V lost 3 bases to trimming and J lost 2 bases; unmatched junction nucleotides: 4. CDR3 in DNA: TGTGCCAGCAGCTTCAGACTAGCGGTTCAAGAGACCCAGTACTTC. This codes for CASSFRLAVQETQYF.

The chain is built from TRBV5-4 and TRBJ1-6; weak D call: TRBD1 (6 bases). CDR1 is SGHNT and CDR2 is YYREEE in the germline V gene (reference sequence). The CDR3 is made up of 14 amino acids. Trimming cost V 4 bases and J 10 bases, with 15 bases left between them. The CDR3 nucleotides are TGTGCCAGCAGCCCCGGGACATGGGGCTCACCCCTCCACTTT. Translating gives CASSPGTWGSPLHF.

The J gene is TRBJ1-2, the V gene TRBV19; 8 bases line up with TRBD1. This CDR3 has 13 amino acids. The ends lost 5 bases at V and 3 bases at J; junction bases unmatched: 2. The germline CDR1 and CDR2 sequences are LNHDA and SQIVND (reference sequence). CDR3 sequence reads: CASSATGDYGYTF. CDR3 DNA sequence: TGTGCCAGTAGTGCGACAGGGGACTATGGCTACACCTTC.

The rearrangement links TRBV20-1 to TRBJ2-1; 8 nucleotides match TRBD2. CDR1 and CDR2 (germline): DFQATT, SNEGSKA (reference sequence). This CDR3 is 14 amino acids long. The trim removed 3 bases at V and 5 bases at J, leaving 6 bases unmatched. CDR3 sequence: CSASYGRGDNEQFF. Written as DNA, the CDR3 is TGCAGTGCTAGTTACGGGAGGGGGGACAATGAGCAGTTCTTC.

The V gene is TRBV5-4, the J gene TRBJ2-2; TRBD1 aligns across 10 bases. There are 16 residues in the CDR3. The germline V gene has CDR1 SGHNT and CDR2 YYREEE (reference sequence). V was clipped by 4 bases and J by 3 bases; unmatched bases: 6. CDR3 sequence (DNA): TGTGCCAGCAGCGATGCCGGGACAGGGGACACCGGGGAGCTGTTTTTT. It yields the protein CASSDAGTGDTGELFF.

The rearrangement joins TRBV6-1 to TRBJ1-5; D ambiguous. The ends were cut back, 1 base at V and 7 bases at J, with 14 bases in the middle. The CDR3 is made up of 15 amino acids. The germline CDR1 and CDR2 sequences are MNHNS and SASEGT. The CDR3 sequence is CASSEGPAIGQPQHF. Here the CDR3 DNA reads TGTGCCAGCAGTGAAGGGCCCGCCATCGGGCAGCCCCAGCATTTT.

The CDR3 DNA reads TGTGCCAGCAGGGGGGGGACAGGGGACGAAAAACTGTTTTTT. It encodes CASRGGTGDEKLFF. V gene TRBV2 combines with J gene TRBJ1-4; 10 nucleotides line up with TRBD1. This CDR3 spans 14 amino acids. CDR1 and CDR2 (germline): SNHLY, FYNNEI. V was clipped by 6 bases and J by 8 bases; unmatched bases: 6. Based on the CDR3 plus reference TRBV2 and TRBJ1-4, the full variable domain is EPEVTQTPSHQVTQMGQEVILRCVPISNHLYFYWYRQILGQKVEFLVSFYNNEISEKSEIFDDQFSVERPDGSNFTLKIRSTKLEDSAMYFCASRGGTGDEKLFFGSGTQLSVL.

The chain carries TRBV28 and TRBJ2-1; D remains unclear. This CDR3 spans 14 amino acids. Per the germline V gene, CDR1 is MDHEN and CDR2 is SYDVKM. Trimming took off 6 bases at V and 9 bases at J, with 18 bases between the two ends. CDR3 in amino acids: CASRPPLVSGEQFF. As DNA, the CDR3 is TGTGCCAGCAGACCCCCGTTAGTAAGTGGTGAGCAGTTCTTC.

V usage is TRBV29-1 and J usage is TRBJ1-2; TRBD1 agrees at 10 bases. The CDR3 contains 16 residues. V dropped 1 base and J dropped 4; count of bases not matched to a gene: 9. Per germline, CDR1 SQVTM and CDR2 ANQGSEA. Here the CDR3 DNA reads TGCAGCGTTGAAGCTCCACCCGGACAGGGGGGCTATGGCTACACCTTC. This codes for CSVEAPPGQGGYGYTF. The full variable domain, its missing parts supplied by reference TRBV29-1 and TRBJ1-2, is SAVISQKPSRDICQRGTSLTIQCQVDSQVTMMFWYRQQPGQSLTLIATANQGSEATYESGFVIDKFPISRPNLTFSTLTVSNMSPEDSSIYLCSVEAPPGQGGYGYTFGSGTRLTVV.

This chain links TRBV5-1 with TRBJ2-1, with TRBD2 as a possible D gene (6 bases). Trimming took 4 bases from V and 5 from J, leaving 25 bases between them. CDR3 length equals 18 residues. From germline, CDR1 is SGHRS and CDR2 YFSETQ. CDR3 sequence reads: CASSELRLVASVDNEQFF. DNA of the CDR3: TGCGCCAGCAGCGAGCTCCGACTAGTAGCGTCGGTAGACAATGAGCAGTTCTTC.

The chain employs TRBV7-9 and TRBJ2-5; 9 nucleotides line up with TRBD1. This CDR3 region has 15 residues. The junction had 9 bases not matched to a gene; V was cut back by 5 bases and J by 5 bases. Germline CDR1 SEHNR, CDR2 FQNEAQ (reference sequence). The CDR3 region is CASSIWDRVEETQYF. CDR3 DNA sequence: TGTGCCAGCAGCATATGGGACAGGGTGGAGGAGACCCAGTACTTC.

The chain links TRBV5-4 to TRBJ2-5; 7 nucleotides match TRBD2. There are 15 residues in the CDR3. V trimming: 3 bases; J trimming: 5 bases; junction bases outside the gene matches: 10. CDR1 and CDR2 (germline): SGHNT, YYREEE (reference sequence). The CDR3 here is CASSSRTSYEETQYF. The CDR3 nucleotides are TGTGCCAGCAGCTCGAGGACTAGTTACGAGGAGACCCAGTACTTC. The full variable domain, rest sourced from reference TRBV5-4 and TRBJ2-5, is ETGVTQSPTHLIKTRGQQVTLRCSSQSGHNTVSWYQQALGQGPQFIFQYYREEENGRGNFPPRFSGLQFPNYSSELNVNALELDDSALYLCASSSRTSYEETQYFGPGTRLLVL.

V and J are TRBV6-4 and TRBJ2-7; the D gene is possibly TRBD2 (5 bases). Germline values: CDR1 MRHNA, CDR2 SNTAGT. V lost 5 bases and J 0 bases, leaving 20 bases between the germline ends. CDR3 length equals 17 residues. This CDR3 reads CASSPMKGGLSSYEQYF. The CDR3 bases are TGTGCCAGCAGTCCGATGAAAGGCGGGCTTAGCTCCTACGAGCAGTACTTC.

The chain joins TRBV3-1 (or the pseudogene TRBV3-2) to TRBJ1-5; D gene ambiguous. Trimming removed 5 bases from V and 5 bases from J, with 13 bases in between. Germline V CDR1 and CDR2: LGHDT, YNNKEL (reference sequence). The CDR3 runs 14 residues. As DNA, the CDR3 is TGTGCCAGCAGCGGTTTTTGGCATCATCAGCCCCAGCATTTT. This gives the protein CASSGFWHHQPQHF.

The CDR3 DNA follows: TGTGCCAGCAGCTTAGCACAGGGGCTATACGAGCAGTACTTC. This codes for CASSLAQGLYEQYF. V and J are TRBV7-2 and TRBJ2-7; 7 bases match TRBD1. The J segment lost 4 bases and the V segment lost 0 bases, leaving 3 bases of the junction unmatched. CDR3 size: 14 residues. Germline V gene data show CDR1 as SGHTA and CDR2 as FQGNSA.

CDR3 sequence: CASSQGRTDTQYF. The CDR3 DNA follows: TGTGCCAGCAGCCAGGGGAGGACAGATACGCAGTATTTT. This chain uses TRBV3-1 (or the pseudogene TRBV3-2) with TRBJ2-3; D might be TRBD2 (6 bases). In germline, CDR1 is LGHDT, CDR2 YNNKEL (reference sequence). CDR3 length: 13 residues. The germline V and J ends were trimmed by 3 bases and 3 bases, with 7 bases remaining between them.

J is TRBJ2-7 and V is TRBV10-2; 7 bases map to TRBD1. CDR3 length: 12 amino acids. J lost 7 bases, V lost 6 bases, and 6 bases had no gene match. CDR1 and CDR2 from the germline V gene are WSHSY and SAAADI. The CDR3 reads CASRPGGGEQYF. The CDR3 DNA is TGCGCCAGCAGGCCAGGGGGTGGAGAGCAGTACTTC.

This clone has just one count. The V call is TRBV24-1, the J call TRBJ2-1; D might be TRBD2 (6 bases). V lost 1 base, J lost 6 bases, and 12 bases lay in between. Germline CDR1 KGHDR, CDR2 SFDVKD. This CDR3 is built from 15 residues. The CDR3 region has the DNA TGTGCCACCAGTGATTTAGCCCGGGACTCCAATGAGCAGTTCTTC. It encodes CATSDLARDSNEQFF.

This clone was counted once. V usage is TRBV28 and J usage is TRBJ2-1, with 16 bases lining up with TRBD2. This CDR3 comprises 16 residues. Germline CDR1 reads MDHEN; CDR2 reads SYDVKM. V lost 5 bases, J lost 8 bases, and 6 bases stayed unmatched. The CDR3 is CASSPQGLAGGYEQFF. Here the CDR3 DNA reads TGTGCCAGCAGTCCCCAGGGACTAGCGGGAGGGTATGAGCAGTTCTTC.

The table lists this clone with many counts. This chain links TRBV29-1 with TRBJ2-7, with a tentative D call TRBD1 (6 bases). CDR1 and CDR2 from the germline V gene are SQVTM and ANQGSEA. V lost 5 bases and J lost 6, with 17 bases in between. This CDR3 has 13 amino acids. CDR3 nucleotide sequence: TGCAGCGTTCATAAGCCGGGACAAACCGAGCAGTACTTC. Amino acid sequence: CSVHKPGQTEQYF.

This chain uses TRBV5-1 with TRBJ2-7; 10 positions agree with TRBD1. Losses at the gene ends were 0 bases for V and 6 bases for J; bases not matched to a gene: 6. The germline V gene has CDR1 SGHRS and CDR2 YFSETQ. The CDR3 has 15 residues. The chain's CDR3 is CASSLVPGQGSEQYF. In DNA form, the CDR3 reads TGCGCCAGCAGCTTGGTCCCGGGACAGGGGTCCGAGCAGTACTTC.

The chain joins TRBV9 to TRBJ2-1; a possible D gene is TRBD2 (7 bases). The CDR3 contains 16 residues. Germline CDR1 is SGDLS and CDR2 is YYNGEE. The germline V and J ends were trimmed by 1 base and 5 bases, with 16 bases remaining between them. The CDR3 is CASSVWRGRGDNEQFF. For the CDR3, the DNA is TGTGCCAGCAGCGTATGGAGGGGGAGGGGAGACAATGAGCAGTTCTTC. Together with reference TRBV9 and TRBJ2-1, the CDR3 gives the full variable domain: DSGVTQTPKHLITATGQRVTLRCSPRSGDLSVYWYQQSLDQGLQFLIQYYNGEERAKGNILERFSAQQFPDLHSELNLSSLELGDSALYFCASSVWRGRGDNEQFFGPGTRLTVL.